One sample yielded the 30 T cell receptor beta chains listed below, sequenced in a study of blood T cell repertoires in COVID-19. Method: immunoSEQ multiplex PCR; TCRdb's copy keeps in-frame clones and lacks some. Of 150,000 to 200,000 clones in the sample, approximately 91% were seen once. The sequenced sample consisted of peripheral blood. The receptors were gathered from a man between 18 and 29 years old with acute or convalescent COVID-19.

J is TRBJ1-3 and V is TRBV2; D gene unclear. CDR1 and CDR2 (germline): SNHLY, FYNNEI. The ends were cut back, 1 base at V and 4 bases at J, with 14 bases in the middle. The CDR3 has 16 residues. The CDR3 region is CASSEGKFLLGNTIYF. CDR3 nucleotides: TGTGCCAGCAGTGAAGGAAAGTTCCTACTGGGAAACACCATATATTTT.

In this sample, this clone turned up a few times. The CDR3 DNA reads TGCAGCGTTGAACCGCTAGGCGGGGGGCGAGCTTTCTTT. It translates to CSVEPLGGGRAFF. The J gene is TRBJ1-1, the V gene TRBV29-1; tentative D call: TRBD1 (6 bases). Germline loops: CDR1 SQVTM, CDR2 ANQGSEA. V lost 2 bases and J 10 bases, leaving 17 bases between the germline ends. The CDR3 loop spans 13 amino acids. The whole variable domain, filled in from reference TRBV29-1 and TRBJ1-1, reads SAVISQKPSRDICQRGTSLTIQCQVDSQVTMMFWYRQQPGQSLTLIATANQGSEATYESGFVIDKFPISRPNLTFSTLTVSNMSPEDSSIYLCSVEPLGGGRAFFGQGTRLTVV.

The chain carries TRBV15 and TRBJ1-2, with no clear D. V lost 3 bases, J lost 4 bases, and 6 bases lay in between. The germline gives CDR1 LNHNV, CDR2 YYDKDF (reference sequence). CDR3 length: 12 amino acids. The CDR3: CATSRESYGYTF. The CDR3 DNA reads as TGTGCCACCAGCAGGGAGTCCTATGGCTACACCTTC.

In this sample, this clone turned up once. V and J are TRBV18 and TRBJ1-4; unclear D gene. This CDR3 is 14 amino acids long. Germline CDR1 is KGHSH and CDR2 is LQKENI. V was shortened by 3 bases and J by 0 bases, with 5 bases between the two germline ends. This CDR3 reads CASSPTTTNEKLFF. CDR3 DNA sequence: TGTGCCAGCTCACCTACAACAACTAATGAAAAACTGTTTTTT.

This chain connects TRBV7-9 to TRBJ2-1, with TRBD2 matching 12 bases. There are 16 residues in the CDR3. Germline V gene sequence: CDR1 SEHNR, CDR2 FQNEAQ (reference sequence). Trimming took 1 base from V and 10 from J; bases not matched to a gene: 8. The CDR3 DNA is TGTGCCAGCAGCTTAGATCCTAGCGGGGGGGCAAAGGAGCAGTTCTTC. Its translation is CASSLDPSGGAKEQFF.

J is TRBJ2-1 and V is TRBV10-1; 10 bases line up with TRBD2. Germline V gene lookup returns CDR1 WNHNN and CDR2 SYGVQD (reference sequence). The CDR3 runs to 13 residues. The trim removed 7 bases at V and 12 bases at J, leaving 9 bases unmatched. CDR3 nucleotide sequence: TGCGCCAGCAAGGCTAGCGGGAGAAGTGGGCAGTTCTTC. Its translation is CASKASGRSGQFF.

A few counts support this clone. The gene calls are TRBV21-1 and TRBJ1-2; TRBD1, as called in the table, went unchecked against the DNA. TRBV21-1 is marked as a pseudogene. This CDR3 spans 14 amino acids. In nucleotides, the CDR3 is TGTGCCAGCAGCTCGAACAGCACAAAGGATGGCTACACCTTC. It encodes CASSSNSTKDGYTF.

This clone has just one count. The genes are TRBV30 and TRBJ1-2; a weak D match, TRBD1 (6 bases). CDR1 GTSNPN and CDR2 SVGIG come from the germline V gene (reference sequence). CDR3 length: 16 residues. V was pared by 3 bases and J by 4 bases, with 21 bases between. The CDR3: CAWSPSFPYRVYGYTF. In nucleotides, the CDR3 is TGTGCCTGGAGCCCATCCTTCCCTTACAGGGTCTATGGCTACACCTTC.

The chain uses TRBV12-3 or TRBV12-4 and TRBJ2-7; the D is unclear. V lost 6 bases, J lost 0 bases, and 9 bases lay in between. There are 13 residues in the CDR3. The CDR3 DNA reads TGTGCCAGCAGCAAACTGTACTCCTACGAGCAGTACTTC. Translation: CASSKLYSYEQYF.

The V gene is TRBV7-9, the J gene TRBJ1-1, with 7 bases lining up with TRBD1. The CDR3 covers 16 residues. Germline CDR1 and CDR2: SEHNR and FQNEAQ (reference sequence). Unmatched junction bases numbered 14, after V lost 6 bases and J lost 4 bases. The CDR3 nucleotides read TGTGCCAGCAGACCGTCTCCCGGGCAGGGGGGCACTGAAGCTTTCTTT. It translates to CASRPSPGQGGTEAFF.

The V and J genes are TRBV27 and TRBJ2-7; 7 positions match TRBD2. After removal of 2 bases from V and 7 bases from J, the junction contained 8 bases not matched to a gene. CDR3 length: 14 amino acids. In germline, CDR1 is MNHEY, CDR2 SMNVEV (reference sequence). CDR3 coding DNA: TGTGCCAGCAGTTTAATGACTAGCCGTACGGAGCAGTACTTC. This sequence encodes CASSLMTSRTEQYF.

V gene TRBV12-5 combines with J gene TRBJ2-1; unclear D gene. Germline V gives CDR1 LGHNT, CDR2 FRNRAP. The CDR3 has 16 amino acids. The ends were cut back, 0 bases at V and 0 bases at J, with 9 bases in the middle. CDR3 DNA: TGTGCTAGTGGTTTGGTAACGGCAGGCTCCTACAATGAGCAGTTCTTC. Encoded protein: CASGLVTAGSYNEQFF.

The genes are TRBV9 and TRBJ2-1; D is perhaps TRBD1 (6 bases). CDR3 size: 13 residues. The germline V and J ends were trimmed by 4 bases and 7 bases, with 12 bases remaining between them. Germline V gene data show CDR1 as SGDLS and CDR2 as YYNGEE. In nucleotides, the CDR3 is TGTGCCAGCAGCCCACAGGGATTTAATGAGCAGTTCTTC. It translates to CASSPQGFNEQFF.

The V call is TRBV6-1, the J call TRBJ1-5; TRBD1 matches at 8 bases. This CDR3 region has 14 residues. J lost 9 bases, V lost 5 bases, and 9 bases had no gene match. The V gene's germline CDR1 is MNHNS and CDR2 SASEGT. The CDR3 DNA is TGTGCCAGCAGTTTGGGGACAGGTATGGGGCCCCAGCATTTT. It yields the protein CASSLGTGMGPQHF.

Only one count was recorded for this clone. This sequence joins TRBV12-3 or TRBV12-4 and TRBJ1-2; 8 bases match TRBD1. V was pared by 3 bases and J by 6 bases, with 3 bases of the junction left unmatched. The CDR3 contains 13 residues. CDR3 protein: CASSFRGLNGYTF. CDR3 bases: TGTGCCAGCAGTTTCAGGGGGCTGAATGGCTACACCTTC.

The chain uses TRBV19 and TRBJ1-2; D is unresolved. CDR1 and CDR2 from the germline V gene are LNHDA and SQIVND (reference sequence). The CDR3 has 12 amino acids. Between the trimmed V and J ends, which lost 7 bases and 3 bases, there was a span of 9 bases. The CDR3 spells CASKGGYYGYTF. Written as DNA, the CDR3 is TGTGCCAGTAAGGGCGGGTACTATGGCTACACCTTC.

The chain combines TRBV30 with TRBJ1-3; D possibly corresponds to TRBD1 (5 bases). Trimming removed 7 bases at V and 3 bases at J, with 19 bases between. Germline V gene lookup returns CDR1 GTSNPN and CDR2 SVGIG (reference sequence). CDR3 length: 15 amino acids. As DNA, the CDR3 is TGTGCCTCGTACCGGCCGCCGGGGGGTGGAAACACCATATATTTT. The encoded protein is CASYRPPGGGNTIYF.

The V and J genes are TRBV5-1 and TRBJ1-2; no clear D gene. Germline V CDR1 and CDR2: SGHRS, YFSETQ. With 4 bases removed from V and 0 bases from J, the gap between germline ends came to 16 bases. The CDR3 spans 16 residues. CDR3: CASSPTTDWANYGYTF. CDR3 DNA sequence: TGCGCCAGCAGCCCGACGACGGACTGGGCTAACTATGGCTACACCTTC. The full variable domain, rest sourced from reference TRBV5-1 and TRBJ1-2, is KAGVTQTPRYLIKTRGQQVTLSCSPISGHRSVSWYQQTPGQGLQFLFEYFSETQRNKGNFPGRFSGRQFSNSRSEMNVSTLELGDSALYLCASSPTTDWANYGYTFGSGTRLTVV.

The J gene is TRBJ1-6, the V gene TRBV3-1 (or the pseudogene TRBV3-2); tentatively, D is TRBD1 (6 bases). CDR1 is LGHDT, CDR2 YNNKEL, per germline (reference sequence). V was trimmed by 0 bases and J by 7 bases, leaving 10 bases between them. The CDR3 covers 15 residues. The CDR3 loop reads CASSQDRGGNSPLHF. In DNA, the CDR3 is TGTGCCAGCAGCCAAGACAGGGGTGGAAATTCACCCCTCCACTTT.

The V gene is TRBV4-1, the J gene TRBJ1-6; 8 bases match TRBD1. Germline V gene lookup returns CDR1 MGHRA and CDR2 YSYEKL. V was pared by 2 bases and J by 8 bases, with 17 bases of the junction left unmatched. CDR3 length: 19 amino acids. The CDR3 region has the DNA TGCGCCAGCAGCCAATGGCCGACAGGGGAAAAAGCAGGGGATTCACCCCTCCACTTT. Its protein is CASSQWPTGEKAGDSPLHF.

The rearrangement joins TRBV12-5 to TRBJ2-5, with 7 nucleotides matching TRBD1. V lost 5 bases and J lost 3; bases outside the gene matches: 6. The germline gives CDR1 LGHNT, CDR2 FRNRAP. CDR3 size: 14 residues. As DNA, the CDR3 is TGTGCTAGTGGTCTGGGACAGTATGAAGAGACCCAGTACTTC. Its protein product is CASGLGQYEETQYF.

The V gene is TRBV28, the J gene TRBJ2-3; no firm D call. The CDR3 contains 14 residues. V was trimmed by 5 bases and J by 0 bases, leaving 9 bases between them. Per germline, CDR1 MDHEN and CDR2 SYDVKM. CDR3 loop: CASSPYTSTDTQYF. The CDR3 region has the DNA TGTGCCAGCAGTCCATATACAAGCACAGATACGCAGTATTTT.

This chain uses TRBV20-1 with TRBJ1-3, with TRBD1 matching over 7 bases. Looked up from germline, CDR1 is DFQATT and CDR2 is SNEGSKA (reference sequence). The CDR3 extends over 14 amino acids. V lost 3 bases to trimming and J lost 7 bases; unmatched junction nucleotides: 9. The CDR3 loop is CSASYRGRTNTIYF. CDR3 sequence (DNA): TGCAGTGCTAGTTACAGGGGAAGGACGAACACCATATATTTT.

J is TRBJ1-5 and V is TRBV30; possibly TRBD1 for D (6 bases). V was trimmed by 2 bases and J by 7 bases, leaving 18 bases between them. The length of the CDR3 is 15 residues. Germline V gives CDR1 GTSNPN, CDR2 SVGIG (reference sequence). The CDR3 sequence: CAWSTHRTGRQPQHF. The CDR3 DNA reads as TGTGCCTGGAGTACCCACCGAACAGGGCGGCAGCCCCAGCATTTT.

The chain is built from TRBV6-5 and TRBJ1-2, with D possibly matching TRBD1 (5 bases). In germline, CDR1 is MNHEY, CDR2 SVGAGI. V shed 2 bases and J shed 9 bases, with 16 bases lying between them. The CDR3 runs to 14 residues. CDR3 bases: TGTGCCAGCAGTTACGCCCCAGGGATCTCGAGCTACACCTTC. Protein: CASSYAPGISSYTF.

V gene TRBV5-7 combines with J gene TRBJ1-6; TRBD1 aligns across 7 bases. TRBV5-7 is treated as an ORF (open reading frame) with a function not yet certain. Trimming at V came to 0 bases and at J to 2 bases, leaving 11 bases not matched to a gene. This CDR3 has 19 residues. CDR3 nucleotide sequence: TGTGCCAGCAGCTTGGCCAGGGGGGCAGGGTTCCCCTATAATTCACCCCTCCACTTT. This translates into CASSLARGAGFPYNSPLHF.

In DNA form, the CDR3 reads TGTGCCAGCAGCCCCGGGACAGGGGAAGCTAATGAAAAACTGTTTTTT. Amino acid sequence: CASSPGTGEANEKLFF. The rearrangement joins TRBV3-1 (or the pseudogene TRBV3-2) to TRBJ1-4, with 10 positions matching TRBD1. Germline V gives CDR1 LGHDT, CDR2 YNNKEL (reference sequence). V shed 4 bases, J shed 3 bases, and the junction held 5 bases outside the gene matches. The CDR3 contains 16 residues.

The chain has TRBV4-1 and TRBJ1-4, with 9 bases aligning to TRBD1. The V segment lost 0 bases and the J segment 8 bases; nucleotides outside the gene matches: 7. Germline V gives CDR1 MGHRA, CDR2 YSYEKL. The CDR3 is 16 residues long. In DNA, the CDR3 is TGCGCCAGCAGCCAAGAAAGGGGACAGGGTATGGAAAAACTGTTTTTT. This encodes CASSQERGQGMEKLFF.

The chain is built from TRBV6-5 and TRBJ2-7; weak D call: TRBD1 (6 bases). CDR3 length: 11 residues. Trimming removed 4 bases from V and 11 bases from J, with 12 bases in between. Germline CDR1 MNHEY, CDR2 SVGAGI. CDR3 region: CASSSHRVEYF. The CDR3, as DNA: TGTGCCAGCAGTTCTCACAGGGTAGAGTACTTC.

The V and J genes are TRBV2 and TRBJ1-5; 7 bases are shared with TRBD1. The CDR3 consists of 15 residues. V lost 3 bases and J lost 6; bases outside the gene matches: 8. CDR1 is SNHLY and CDR2 is FYNNEI in the germline V gene. The CDR3 is CASSEVEGAIQPQHF. CDR3 coding DNA: TGTGCCAGCAGTGAGGTGGAGGGGGCAATTCAGCCCCAGCATTTT.